The 7 T cell receptor beta chains below all came from one sample that was sequenced in a study of CD8 T cells in ankylosing spondylitis. TCRdb ran MiXCR on the 5' RACE reads and lists one entry per CDR3 protein. This sample carries over 200,000 distinct CDR3 sequences, 10% of them seen once, and the ten largest clones take about a fifth. Material for sequencing was blood, either unsorted or a sorted T cell fraction (not recorded which). The receptors come from a male donor with ankylosing spondylitis or in good health (not recorded which).

This clonotype was seen more than once but under ten times. CDR3 residues: CASSVGGGSTGELFF. In DNA form, the CDR3 reads TGTGCCAGCAGTGTAGGCGGGGGGAGCACCGGGGAGCTGTTTTTT. The V and J genes are TRBV2 and TRBJ2-2, with 8 bases matching TRBD2. V was clipped by 4 bases and J by 4 bases; unmatched bases: 5. This CDR3 contains 15 residues. Germline assignment: CDR1 SNHLY and CDR2 FYNNEI.

This clonotype was seen at least ten times. The chain employs TRBV24-1 and TRBJ2-7, with TRBD1 identical over 8 bases. The germline V gene has CDR1 KGHDR and CDR2 SFDVKD. The ends lost 5 bases at V and 4 bases at J; junction bases unmatched: 12. This CDR3 contains 16 residues. CDR3: CATSALGPGGGYEQYF. The CDR3 DNA sequence: TGTGCCACCAGTGCCCTAGGCCCAGGGGGCGGTTACGAGCAGTACTTC.

This clonotype was detected ten times or more. The rearrangement links TRBV3-1 to TRBJ2-1, with 13 positions matching TRBD2. V was pared by 3 bases and J by 5 bases, with 7 bases of the junction left unmatched. Germline V gene sequence: CDR1 LGHDT, CDR2 YNNKEL (reference sequence). The length of the CDR3 is 17 residues. The CDR3 DNA follows: TGTGCCAGCAGCCAGGGACTAGCGGGACAAGGTAACAATGAGCAGTTCTTC. Translation gives CASSQGLAGQGNNEQFF.

This clonotype came up a few times. The chain links TRBV7-9 to TRBJ2-1; 11 nucleotides line up with TRBD1. Per the germline V gene, CDR1 is SEHNR and CDR2 is FQNEAQ (reference sequence). The J segment lost 10 bases and the V segment lost 2 bases, leaving 10 bases of the junction unmatched. The CDR3 runs to 16 residues. The CDR3 sequence: CASSLRTGGLLEEQFF. The CDR3 nucleotides read TGTGCCAGCAGCTTAAGGACAGGGGGCCTGTTAGAGGAGCAGTTCTTC.

The chain uses TRBV11-2 and TRBJ1-1; 12 positions match TRBD1. Trimming removed 5 bases from V and 4 bases from J; junction bases left unmatched: 17. Germline V lookup: CDR1 SGHAT, CDR2 FQNNGV. There are 19 residues in the CDR3. Here the CDR3 DNA reads TGTGCCAGCAGCCGGCCGTCCGGGACAGGGGGCAGCGGGAGCACTGAAGCTTTCTTT. Translated, it gives CASSRPSGTGGSGSTEAFF.

Only a few counts were recorded for this clonotype. The chain has TRBV7-2 and TRBJ2-3, with TRBD2 as a possible D gene (5 bases). The germline V gene encodes CDR1 SGHTA and CDR2 FQGNSA. V lost 7 bases and J lost 6, with 26 bases in between. The CDR3 spans 17 residues. This CDR3 reads CASTLGRAGVPGDTQYF. The CDR3 nucleotides are TGTGCCAGCACCCTAGGCCGGGCGGGTGTTCCGGGGGATACGCAGTATTTT.

Many counts were recorded for this clonotype. The DNA for the CDR3 is TGCAGTCCCCTCGGGGAGGGTCAAGACTATGGCTACACCTTC. Its translation is CSPLGEGQDYGYTF. The chain combines TRBV20-1 with TRBJ1-2; D gene unclear. CDR1 DFQATT and CDR2 SNEGSKA come from the germline V gene (reference sequence). The CDR3 extends over 14 amino acids. V was shortened by 8 bases and J by 3 bases, with 19 bases between the two germline ends.